The clone carrying this TCR beta chain was seen only a few times. Its specificity is not known. This entry belongs to a study of T cells in Graves' hyperthyroidism and ophthalmopathy. Whole-study results and caveats: From stable hyperthyroidism, ophthalmopathy was separated by a 13 V-J model. Most expanded thyroid clonotypes above 0.001 recurred in blood.

Reasons for excluding patients were uncontrolled infection, other autoimmune disease, pregnancy or lactation. Amplified TCR beta CDR3 regions derived from RNA transcripts. The HTBI primer set drove a first-round RT-PCR of the TCR CDR3. TCRdb processed the multiplex PCR reads anew with MiXCR; each CDR3 protein has one entry. The sample contains some 560,000 distinct CDR3 sequences, around 15% of which appear only once. Germline V gives CDR1 MNHEY, CDR2 SVGAGI. V lost 2 bases and J lost 7; bases outside the gene matches: 4. The CDR3 is 13 amino acids. The sequencing sample was made of blood. The chain recombines TRBV6-5 with TRBJ1-2; TRBD1 matches at 7 bases. The sequence was collected from a woman between 35 and 50 years old with Graves' hyperthyroidism. The CDR3 protein is CASSYRRGSGYTF. CDR3 nucleotide sequence: TGTGCCAGCAGTTACCGCAGGGGGTCTGGCTACACCTTC.